This TCR beta chain was observed in a study of molecular identifiers for immune sequencing clone quantification. TCRdb processed the PCR reads anew with MiXCR; each CDR3 protein has one entry. The table has some 66,000 distinct CDR3 sequences, 19% seen once. This clonotype was recorded at least ten times. The clonotype comes from a human donor in good health. Some libraries in this study had Jurkat cell RNA spiked in. The material sequenced was naive CD8+ T cells from blood, with Jurkat cell RNA spiked in. Subset reported: FACS-sorted CD8+CD4-CCR7+CD45RA+ naive T cells.

The CDR3 nucleotides read TGCAGCGTTGAAGATCGGGAGGACAACACCGGGGAGCTGTTTTTT. It encodes CSVEDREDNTGELFF. The chain recombines TRBV29-1 with TRBJ2-2, with 7 bases that match TRBD2. The CDR3 length is 15 residues. V gave up 0 bases and J gave up 2 bases; unmatched junction bases: 3. Germline loops: CDR1 SQVTM, CDR2 ANQGSEA.